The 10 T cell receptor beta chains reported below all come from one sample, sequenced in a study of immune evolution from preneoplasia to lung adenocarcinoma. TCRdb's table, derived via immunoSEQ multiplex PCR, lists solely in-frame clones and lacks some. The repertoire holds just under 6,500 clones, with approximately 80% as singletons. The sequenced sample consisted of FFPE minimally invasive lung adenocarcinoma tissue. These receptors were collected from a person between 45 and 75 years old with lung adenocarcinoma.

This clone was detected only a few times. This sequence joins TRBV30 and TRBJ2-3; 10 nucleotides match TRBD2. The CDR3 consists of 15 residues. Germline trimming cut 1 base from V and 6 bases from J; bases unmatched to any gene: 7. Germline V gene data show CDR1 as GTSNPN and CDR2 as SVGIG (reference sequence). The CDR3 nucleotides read TGTGCCTGGAGTGGGAGCGGGGGGGCCGTCGATACGCAGTATTTT. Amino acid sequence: CAWSGSGGAVDTQYF.

CDR3 coding DNA: TGTGCCGCCCCGGGACAGGGTCAGACAGATACGCAGTATTTT. Translating gives CAAPGQGQTDTQYF. This chain uses TRBV7-9 with TRBJ2-3, with 9 positions matching TRBD1. Germline V CDR1 and CDR2: SEHNR, FQNEAQ (reference sequence). The CDR3 has 14 residues. V shed 11 bases, J shed 3 bases, and the junction held 9 bases outside the gene matches.

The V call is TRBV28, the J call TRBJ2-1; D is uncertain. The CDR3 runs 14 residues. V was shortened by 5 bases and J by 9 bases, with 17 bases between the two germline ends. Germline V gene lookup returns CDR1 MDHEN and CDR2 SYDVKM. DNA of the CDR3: TGTGCCAGCAGTCCCCTCGACTCGGACGGTGAGCAGTTCTTC. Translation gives CASSPLDSDGEQFF. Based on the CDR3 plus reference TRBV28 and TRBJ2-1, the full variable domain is DVKVTQSSRYLVKRTGEKVFLECVQDMDHENMFWYRQDPGLGLRLIYFSYDVKMKEKGDIPEGYSVSREKKERFSLILESASTNQTSMYLCASSPLDSDGEQFFGPGTRLTVL.

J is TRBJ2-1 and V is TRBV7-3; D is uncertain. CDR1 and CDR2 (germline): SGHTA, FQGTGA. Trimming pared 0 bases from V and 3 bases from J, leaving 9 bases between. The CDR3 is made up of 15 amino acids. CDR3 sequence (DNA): TGTGCCAGCAGCTTAACCGGAGACGGCTACAATGAGCAGTTCTTC. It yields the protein CASSLTGDGYNEQFF.

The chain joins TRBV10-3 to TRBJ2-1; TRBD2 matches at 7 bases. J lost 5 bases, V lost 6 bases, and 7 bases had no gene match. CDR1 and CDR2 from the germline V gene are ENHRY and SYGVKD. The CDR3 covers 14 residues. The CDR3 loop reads CAIRASGPDNEQFF. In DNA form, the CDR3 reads TGTGCCATCAGGGCTAGCGGACCAGACAATGAGCAGTTCTTC.

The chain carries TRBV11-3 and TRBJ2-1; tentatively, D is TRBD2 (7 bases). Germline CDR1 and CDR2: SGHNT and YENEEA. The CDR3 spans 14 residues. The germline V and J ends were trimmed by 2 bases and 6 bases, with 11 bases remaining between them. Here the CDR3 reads CASSLMAGANEQFF. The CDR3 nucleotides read TGTGCCAGCAGCTTAATGGCGGGGGCCAATGAGCAGTTCTTC.

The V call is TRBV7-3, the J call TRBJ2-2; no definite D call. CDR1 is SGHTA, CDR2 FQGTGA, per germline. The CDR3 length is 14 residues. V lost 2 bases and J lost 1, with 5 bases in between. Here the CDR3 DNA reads TGTGCCAGCAGCTTAGGACGGAACACCGGGGAGCTGTTTTTT. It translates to CASSLGRNTGELFF.

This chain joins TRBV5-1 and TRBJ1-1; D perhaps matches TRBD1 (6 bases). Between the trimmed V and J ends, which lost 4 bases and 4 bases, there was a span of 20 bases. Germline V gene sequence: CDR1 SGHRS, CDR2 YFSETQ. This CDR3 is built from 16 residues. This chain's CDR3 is CASSTSLGARGTEAFF. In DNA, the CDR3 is TGCGCCAGCAGCACCTCACTGGGGGCAAGGGGCACTGAAGCTTTCTTT.

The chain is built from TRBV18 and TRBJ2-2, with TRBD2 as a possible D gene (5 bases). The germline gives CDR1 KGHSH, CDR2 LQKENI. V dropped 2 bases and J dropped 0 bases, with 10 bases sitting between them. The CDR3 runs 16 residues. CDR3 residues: CASSPSGNPNTGELFF. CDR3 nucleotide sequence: TGTGCCAGCTCACCAAGCGGAAACCCGAACACCGGGGAGCTGTTTTTT. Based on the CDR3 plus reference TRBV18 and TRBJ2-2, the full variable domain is NAGVMQNPRHLVRRRGQEARLRCSPMKGHSHVYWYRQLPEEGLKFMVYLQKENIIDESGMPKERFSAEFPKEGPSILRIQQVVRGDSAAYFCASSPSGNPNTGELFFGEGSRLTVL.

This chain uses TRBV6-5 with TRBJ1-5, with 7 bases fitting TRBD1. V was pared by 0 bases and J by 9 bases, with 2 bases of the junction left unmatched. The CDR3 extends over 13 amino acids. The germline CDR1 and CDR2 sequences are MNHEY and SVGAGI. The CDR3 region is CASSYSQGRPQHF. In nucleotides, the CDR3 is TGTGCCAGCAGTTACTCACAGGGGAGGCCCCAGCATTTT.